This entry lists 21 T cell receptor beta chains sequenced from one sample in a study of blood T cell repertoires in COVID-19. Using immunoSEQ multiplex PCR, the repertoire was profiled, and TCRdb retains in-frame clones only, with some absent. Here the sample spans roughly 200,000 clones, about 87% being singletons. Sequencing was carried out using PBMCs or T cells enriched from blood (not recorded which). Source of these receptors: a woman younger than 45 who had recovered from COVID-19.

The rearrangement links TRBV4-1 to TRBJ1-1, with 7 bases fitting TRBD1. Germline V CDR1 and CDR2: MGHRA, YSYEKL. Trimming at V came to 2 bases and at J to 8 bases, leaving 8 bases not matched to a gene. The CDR3 contains 14 residues. The CDR3 DNA follows: TGCGCCAGCAGCCAAATTATAGGACAGGCCGAAGCTTTCTTT. Its protein is CASSQIIGQAEAFF.

The CDR3 nucleotides read TGTGCCAGCAGCTTAGTCGCGACAGGGATCCGCTCCTACGAGCAGTACTTC. Translating gives CASSLVATGIRSYEQYF. This rearrangement joins TRBV7-2 to TRBJ2-7, with 7 bases identical to TRBD1. The CDR3 extends over 17 amino acids. Germline CDR1 and CDR2: SGHTA and FQGNSA. V trimming: 1 base; J trimming: 0 bases; junction bases outside the gene matches: 9.

The rearrangement uses TRBV27 and TRBJ2-2; weak D call: TRBD2 (6 bases). The CDR3 runs 13 residues. The V gene lost 5 bases and the J gene lost 8 bases, with 12 bases spanning the gap. Germline V gene lookup returns CDR1 MNHEY and CDR2 SMNVEV (reference sequence). In DNA, the CDR3 is TGTGCCAGCAGTCGTGGGGGGTCTGGGGAGCTGTTTTTT. Protein sequence: CASSRGGSGELFF.

The rearrangement joins TRBV25-1 to TRBJ1-5, with 9 bases that match TRBD1. Per the germline V gene, CDR1 is MGHDK and CDR2 is SYGVNS. V was pared by 4 bases and J by 5 bases, with 15 bases of the junction left unmatched. The CDR3 sequence is 18 residues long. CDR3 sequence (DNA): TGTGCCAGCAGTGCAAACACAGGGGGCGGAGGGCCATATCAGCCCCAGCATTTT. Protein sequence: CASSANTGGGGPYQPQHF.

The chain employs TRBV2 and TRBJ1-2; no clear D gene. V lost 6 bases, J lost 4 bases, and 18 bases lay in between. This CDR3 spans 15 amino acids. Germline CDR1 and CDR2: SNHLY and FYNNEI. The CDR3 loop reads CASSEQNTDIYGYTF. The DNA for the CDR3 is TGTGCCAGCAGCGAGCAGAACACTGACATCTATGGCTACACCTTC.

The chain employs TRBV4-2 and TRBJ1-1, with D uncertain. Germline values: CDR1 LGHNA, CDR2 YNFKEQ. The CDR3 sequence is 13 residues long. V was shortened by 1 base and J by 8 bases, with 11 bases between the two germline ends. The CDR3 nucleotides are TGTGCCAGCAGCCAAGTCTCCGGAGCCGAAGCTTTCTTT. This codes for CASSQVSGAEAFF.

V usage is TRBV6-2 or TRBV6-3 and J usage is TRBJ2-7, with D possibly TRBD1 on 5 matching bases. V shed 4 bases and J shed 2 bases, with 12 bases lying between them. This CDR3 contains 14 residues. The germline gives CDR1 MNHEY, CDR2 SVGEGT. The DNA for the CDR3 is TGTGCCAGCAGTTTCGCGCAGGGCGCCTACGAGCAGTACTTC. It codes for CASSFAQGAYEQYF.

The V and J genes are TRBV2 and TRBJ2-1, with 9 bases aligning to TRBD1. Germline loops: CDR1 SNHLY, CDR2 FYNNEI. With 8 bases clipped from V and 2 bases from J, the junction kept 1 base outside the gene matches. This CDR3 contains 13 residues. The CDR3 protein is CASRQGAYNEQFF. The CDR3 DNA reads TGTGCCAGCCGACAGGGGGCCTACAATGAGCAGTTCTTC.

The V call is TRBV5-1, the J call TRBJ1-5, with 9 bases identical to TRBD1. Germline assignment: CDR1 SGHRS and CDR2 YFSETQ. Trimming took 4 bases from V and 5 from J; bases not matched to a gene: 7. This CDR3 is 15 amino acids long. The CDR3 reads CASSPGQGKYQPQHF. The CDR3 nucleotides are TGCGCCAGCAGCCCCGGACAGGGGAAATATCAGCCCCAGCATTTT.

The V gene is TRBV4-2, the J gene TRBJ2-7; D is possibly TRBD1 (6 bases). From germline, CDR1 is LGHNA and CDR2 YNFKEQ. The V end was cut by 1 base, the J end by 7 bases, with 8 bases between. CDR3 length: 12 residues. CDR3 sequence: CASSQGGREQYF. The CDR3 nucleotides are TGTGCCAGCAGCCAAGGGGGGCGGGAGCAGTACTTC.

The chain uses TRBV7-9 and TRBJ1-2; 7 nucleotides align to TRBD1. This CDR3 region has 15 residues. J was trimmed by 1 base and V by 4 bases; bases with no gene match: 6. CDR1 is SEHNR and CDR2 is FQNEAQ in the germline V gene (reference sequence). The CDR3 spells CASSSGQRVNYGYTF. DNA for the CDR3: TGTGCCAGCAGCTCGGGACAGAGGGTTAACTATGGCTACACCTTC.

In this sample, this clone turned up once. The same CDR3 also results from other DNA sequences found in this sample. The chain combines TRBV12-3 or TRBV12-4 with TRBJ2-7, with D tentatively TRBD2 (5 bases). This CDR3 is built from 12 residues. V was trimmed by 3 bases and J by 5 bases, leaving 8 bases between them. CDR3 in amino acids: CASSFSGNEQYF. CDR3 sequence (DNA): TGTGCCAGCAGTTTTTCGGGGAACGAGCAGTACTTC.

The chain recombines TRBV5-3 with TRBJ2-5, with TRBD2 matching 14 bases. TRBV5-3 counts as an open reading frame of uncertain function. The CDR3 loop spans 18 amino acids. The trim removed 3 bases at V and 1 base at J, leaving 8 bases unmatched. The CDR3 DNA reads TGTGCCAGAAGCTCACCGGGACTAGCGGGGGCCCTCCAAGAGACCCAGTACTTC. This gives the protein CARSSPGLAGALQETQYF.

The chain is built from TRBV11-2 and TRBJ2-6; 11 bases are shared with TRBD1. Germline V gene sequence: CDR1 SGHAT, CDR2 FQNNGV. V lost 3 bases to trimming and J lost 0 bases; unmatched junction nucleotides: 4. The CDR3 totals 18 residues. The CDR3 reads CASSFGTGGFSGANVLTF. CDR3 DNA: TGTGCCAGCAGCTTTGGGACAGGGGGATTCTCTGGGGCCAACGTCCTGACTTTC. The full variable domain, with the rest looked up from reference TRBV11-2 and TRBJ2-6, is EAGVAQSPRYKIIEKRQSVAFWCNPISGHATLYWYQQILGQGPKLLIQFQNNGVVDDSQLPKDRFSAERLKGVDSTLKIQPAKLEDSAVYLCASSFGTGGFSGANVLTFGAGSRLTVL.

This clone showed up just a few times. The CDR3 nucleotides are TGTGCCAGCAGCGCCGGACAGACGAATTCACCCCTCCACTTT. Amino acids: CASSAGQTNSPLHF. This chain links TRBV9 with TRBJ1-6; TRBD1 might be the D (6 bases). Trimming cost V 3 bases and J 7 bases, with 11 bases left between them. The CDR3 contains 14 residues. Germline-derived CDR1 and CDR2 are SGDLS and YYNGEE.

The count of this clone is one. The rearrangement joins TRBV4-2 to TRBJ2-5, with a weak D call TRBD1 (6 bases). V shed 2 bases and J shed 5 bases, with 6 bases lying between them. The CDR3 spans 12 residues. Germline CDR1 LGHNA, CDR2 YNFKEQ. The CDR3 reads CASSQRGETQYF. DNA for the CDR3: TGTGCCAGCAGCCAAAGGGGGGAGACCCAGTACTTC.

The genes are TRBV7-4 and TRBJ2-3; D may be TRBD1 (6 bases). The ends were cut back, 5 bases at V and 7 bases at J, with 25 bases in the middle. Germline V gene lookup returns CDR1 SGHVT and CDR2 SQSDAQ. This CDR3 has 17 amino acids. CDR3 in DNA: TGTGCCAGCAGCCCCACAACTTGCAGGGGTTGGGCATATACGCAGTATTTT. This sequence encodes CASSPTTCRGWAYTQYF.

This sequence joins TRBV6-1 and TRBJ1-1, with 9 bases aligning to TRBD1. J gave up 1 base and V 6 bases, and 3 bases lay outside the gene matches. Per germline, CDR1 MNHNS and CDR2 SASEGT. The length of the CDR3 is 14 residues. Here the CDR3 DNA reads TGTGCCAGCAGCGACAGGGGGGGGAACACTGAAGCTTTCTTT. This translates into CASSDRGGNTEAFF.

The chain joins TRBV19 to TRBJ1-1; D unresolved. Germline V gene sequence: CDR1 LNHDA, CDR2 SQIVND (reference sequence). This CDR3 contains 14 residues. V was trimmed by 3 bases and J by 7 bases, leaving 15 bases between them. The CDR3 region is CASSMNLGPREAFF. Here the CDR3 DNA reads TGTGCCAGTAGTATGAATCTAGGCCCCCGTGAAGCTTTCTTT.

V gene TRBV15 combines with J gene TRBJ2-3; 7 nucleotides agree with TRBD2. The CDR3 is 15 residues long. V dropped 0 bases and J dropped 6; count of bases not matched to a gene: 6. Germline V gene data show CDR1 as LNHNV and CDR2 as YYDKDF (reference sequence). The CDR3 DNA is TGTGCCACCAGCAGAGATCGACGTAGCGGGGATACGCAGTATTTT. Translated, it gives CATSRDRRSGDTQYF.

The chain joins TRBV6-5 to TRBJ2-1; D may be TRBD1 (5 bases). The germline CDR1 and CDR2 sequences are MNHEY and SVGAGI. Trimming stripped 2 bases from V and 3 bases from J, with 8 bases between. This CDR3 comprises 14 residues. The CDR3 reads CASSYLTDYNEQFF. As DNA, the CDR3 is TGTGCCAGCAGTTACCTGACAGACTACAATGAGCAGTTCTTC.